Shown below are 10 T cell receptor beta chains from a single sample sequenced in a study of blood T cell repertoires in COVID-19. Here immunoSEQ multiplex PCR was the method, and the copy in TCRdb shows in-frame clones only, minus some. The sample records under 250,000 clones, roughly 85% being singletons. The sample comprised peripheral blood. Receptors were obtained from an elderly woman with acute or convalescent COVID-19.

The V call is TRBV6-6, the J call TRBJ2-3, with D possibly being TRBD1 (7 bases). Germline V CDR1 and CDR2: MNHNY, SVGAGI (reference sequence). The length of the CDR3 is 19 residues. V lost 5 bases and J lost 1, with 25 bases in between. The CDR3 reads CASSRGPETGTGGTDTQYF. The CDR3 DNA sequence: TGTGCCAGCAGTCGGGGGCCGGAGACAGGGACGGGGGGCACAGATACGCAGTATTTT.

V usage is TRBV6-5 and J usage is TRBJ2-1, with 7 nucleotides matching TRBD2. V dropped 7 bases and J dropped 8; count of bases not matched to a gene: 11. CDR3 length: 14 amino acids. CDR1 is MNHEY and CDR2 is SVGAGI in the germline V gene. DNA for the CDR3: TGTGCCAGCATCGCACCTGGGGGGGGTCATGAGCAGTTCTTC. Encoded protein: CASIAPGGGHEQFF.

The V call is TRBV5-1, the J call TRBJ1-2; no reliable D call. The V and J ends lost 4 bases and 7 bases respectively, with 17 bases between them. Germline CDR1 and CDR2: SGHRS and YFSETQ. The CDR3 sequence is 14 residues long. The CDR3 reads CASSPGGLGGGYTF. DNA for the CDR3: TGCGCCAGCAGCCCAGGAGGGTTAGGAGGTGGCTACACCTTC.

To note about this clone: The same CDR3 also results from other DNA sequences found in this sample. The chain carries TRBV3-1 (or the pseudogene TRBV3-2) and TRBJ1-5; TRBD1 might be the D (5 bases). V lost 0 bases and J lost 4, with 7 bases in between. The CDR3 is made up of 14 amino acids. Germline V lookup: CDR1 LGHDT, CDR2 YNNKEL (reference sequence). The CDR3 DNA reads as TGTGCCAGCAGCCAAGATTCAGGGAATCAGCCCCAGCATTTT. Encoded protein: CASSQDSGNQPQHF.

CDR3 residues: CASSLLSGALQETQYF. CDR3 sequence (DNA): TGTGCCAGCAGCCTCCTTAGCGGGGCCCTTCAAGAGACCCAGTACTTC. The rearrangement uses TRBV9 and TRBJ2-5; 8 bases are a match to TRBD2. Losses at the gene ends were 4 bases for V and 2 bases for J; bases not matched to a gene: 10. The CDR3 has 16 residues. CDR1 and CDR2 from the germline V gene are SGDLS and YYNGEE.

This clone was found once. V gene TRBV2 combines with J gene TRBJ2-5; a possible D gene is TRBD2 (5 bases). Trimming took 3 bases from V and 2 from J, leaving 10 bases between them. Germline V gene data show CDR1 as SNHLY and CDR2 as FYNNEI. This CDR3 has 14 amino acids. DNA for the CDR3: TGTGCCAGCAGTGAGTGGACTCGGCAAGAGACCCAGTACTTC. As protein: CASSEWTRQETQYF.

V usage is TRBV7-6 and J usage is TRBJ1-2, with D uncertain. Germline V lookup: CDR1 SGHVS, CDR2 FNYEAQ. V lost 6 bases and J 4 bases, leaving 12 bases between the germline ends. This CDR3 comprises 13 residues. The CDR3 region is CASSPPGSYGYTF. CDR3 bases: TGTGCCAGCAGTCCACCGGGATCCTATGGCTACACCTTC.

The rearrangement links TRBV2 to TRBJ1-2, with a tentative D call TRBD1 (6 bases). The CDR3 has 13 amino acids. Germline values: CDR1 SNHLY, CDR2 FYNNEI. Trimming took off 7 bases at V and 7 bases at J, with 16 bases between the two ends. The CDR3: CASTEGGSGGYTF. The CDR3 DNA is TGTGCCAGCACCGAAGGGGGATCGGGTGGCTACACCTTC.

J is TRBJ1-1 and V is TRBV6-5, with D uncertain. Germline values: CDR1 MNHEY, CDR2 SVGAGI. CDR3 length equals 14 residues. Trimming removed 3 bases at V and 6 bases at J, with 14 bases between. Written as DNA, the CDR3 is TGTGCCAGCAGTTATGGAGGGATTAGAGCTGAAGCTTTCTTT. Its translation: CASSYGGIRAEAFF.

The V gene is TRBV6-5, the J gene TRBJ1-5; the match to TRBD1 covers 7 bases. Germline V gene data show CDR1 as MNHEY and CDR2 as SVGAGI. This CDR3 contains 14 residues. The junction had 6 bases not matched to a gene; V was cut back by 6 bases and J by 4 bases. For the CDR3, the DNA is TGTGCCAGCAGGGCGGAACAGGGGAATCAGCCCCAGCATTTT. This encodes CASRAEQGNQPQHF.